The 25 T cell receptor beta chains in this list originate from one sample, sequenced in a study of T cell changes during pregnancy in multiple sclerosis. The repertoire was sequenced with immunoSEQ multiplex PCR; TCRdb's copy has only in-frame clones and lacks some. The profile shows 33,000 or so clones, about nine tenths of them singletons. The material sequenced was CD8+ T cells from peripheral blood mononuclear cells, taken in the second trimester of pregnancy. All receptors come from a female donor in good health, enrolled as a control in a pregnancy study.

This chain joins TRBV6-4 and TRBJ1-2; the match to TRBD1 covers 8 bases. CDR3 size: 16 residues. The germline gives CDR1 MRHNA, CDR2 SNTAGT. V lost 4 bases to trimming and J lost 2 bases; unmatched junction nucleotides: 9. The CDR3 spells CASSAPGQDWNYGYTF. DNA for the CDR3: TGTGCCAGCAGTGCACCGGGACAGGATTGGAACTATGGCTACACCTTC.

The chain is built from TRBV4-1 and TRBJ1-3; D ambiguous. The CDR3 runs to 15 residues. Per the germline V gene, CDR1 is MGHRA and CDR2 is YSYEKL. V was trimmed by 1 base and J by 3 bases, leaving 10 bases between them. CDR3 nucleotide sequence: TGCGCCAGCAGCCAAGCCTCAAGCCTTGGAAACACCATATATTTT. Translation gives CASSQASSLGNTIYF.

Turning to this clone: This same CDR3 is encoded by further DNA sequences in the sample. The gene calls are TRBV4-3 and TRBJ1-1, with D unresolved. Germline-derived CDR1 and CDR2 are LGHNA and YSLEER. This CDR3 has 15 residues. Trimming removed 0 bases at V and 2 bases at J, with 10 bases between. CDR3 sequence (DNA): TGCGCCAGCAGCCAAGATGGAGGAGGAAACACTGAAGCTTTCTTT. This sequence encodes CASSQDGGGNTEAFF.

The chain uses TRBV7-9 and TRBJ2-3; 8 bases fit TRBD2. This CDR3 is 15 amino acids long. From germline, CDR1 is SEHNR and CDR2 FQNEAQ (reference sequence). The junction had 4 bases not matched to a gene; V was cut back by 2 bases and J by 3 bases. CDR3 region: CASSLFKRGTDTQYF. DNA for the CDR3: TGTGCCAGCAGCTTATTCAAGCGGGGGACAGATACGCAGTATTTT.

The chain couples TRBV9 to TRBJ2-7; TRBD2 agrees at 7 bases. J gave up 0 bases and V 3 bases, and 6 bases lay outside the gene matches. CDR3 size: 15 residues. Germline V lookup: CDR1 SGDLS, CDR2 YYNGEE. In nucleotides, the CDR3 is TGTGCCAGCAGCGCTGGGGGGGGTATCTCCTACGAGCAGTACTTC. Residues: CASSAGGGISYEQYF. Full variable domain (rest looked up from reference TRBV9 and TRBJ2-7): DSGVTQTPKHLITATGQRVTLRCSPRSGDLSVYWYQQSLDQGLQFLIQYYNGEERAKGNILERFSAQQFPDLHSELNLSSLELGDSALYFCASSAGGGISYEQYFGPGTRLTVT.

The V call is TRBV11-2, the J call TRBJ1-1, with D hard to call. The CDR3 has 16 amino acids. Trimming cost V 5 bases and J 1 base, with 17 bases left between them. Germline CDR1 SGHAT, CDR2 FQNNGV. Written as DNA, the CDR3 is TGTGCCAGCAGCGCTAGACCCACGAAGGCGAACACTGAAGCTTTCTTT. Amino acids: CASSARPTKANTEAFF.

This clone was observed a handful of times. The chain carries TRBV27 and TRBJ1-1; no clear D gene. CDR3 length equals 13 residues. Trimming took off 5 bases at V and 0 bases at J, with 7 bases between the two ends. CDR1 is MNHEY, CDR2 SMNVEV, per germline (reference sequence). CDR3 sequence (DNA): TGTGCCAGCAGTCCTGACATGAACACTGAAGCTTTCTTT. Translating gives CASSPDMNTEAFF.

CDR3 residues: CASSQEVLAGGYNEQFF. CDR3 DNA sequence: TGTGCCAGCAGCCAAGAGGTCCTAGCGGGGGGGTACAATGAGCAGTTCTTC. The chain employs TRBV4-2 and TRBJ2-1, with TRBD2 matching over 12 bases. The CDR3 is made up of 17 amino acids. Losses at the gene ends were 0 bases for V and 4 bases for J; bases not matched to a gene: 4. Germline CDR1 is LGHNA and CDR2 is YNFKEQ.

The V call is TRBV27, the J call TRBJ2-2, with TRBD1 identical over 7 bases. The CDR3 contains 16 residues. The J segment lost 4 bases and the V segment lost 2 bases, leaving 7 bases of the junction unmatched. The germline gives CDR1 MNHEY, CDR2 SMNVEV (reference sequence). The CDR3 DNA sequence: TGTGCCAGCAGTTTAATGGACAGGTCATCCACCGGGGAGCTGTTTTTT. Amino acid sequence: CASSLMDRSSTGELFF.

The rearrangement links TRBV7-9 to TRBJ1-1; 9 bases match TRBD1. CDR1 SEHNR and CDR2 FQNEAQ come from the germline V gene (reference sequence). CDR3 length: 17 residues. J gave up 1 base and V 1 base, and 7 bases lay outside the gene matches. DNA for the CDR3: TGTGCCAGCAGCTTAGTCACAGGGGGCAGGGAGAACACTGAAGCTTTCTTT. As protein: CASSLVTGGRENTEAFF.

The chain is built from TRBV10-3 and TRBJ1-1, with a possible D match to TRBD1 (6 bases). This CDR3 has 14 amino acids. V was cut by 5 bases and J by 1 base, with 11 bases left in between. Germline loops: CDR1 ENHRY, CDR2 SYGVKD. In DNA form, the CDR3 reads TGTGCCATCAGTTTAGGACAGACGAACACTGAAGCTTTCTTT. This sequence encodes CAISLGQTNTEAFF.

The chain links TRBV6-5 to TRBJ1-2; D is unresolved. The CDR3 extends over 14 amino acids. Germline CDR1 reads MNHEY; CDR2 reads SVGAGI. With 5 bases removed from V and 3 bases from J, the gap between germline ends came to 13 bases. CDR3 region: CASSPEAWDYGYTF. CDR3 DNA: TGTGCCAGCAGTCCCGAGGCGTGGGACTATGGCTACACCTTC.

The V call is TRBV6-1, the J call TRBJ1-1; D gene ambiguous. V was trimmed by 1 base and J by 8 bases, leaving 17 bases between them. CDR3 length: 15 residues. Germline CDR1 MNHNS, CDR2 SASEGT. The CDR3 nucleotides are TGTGCCAGCAGTGAAGGTGCGTGGGCCCCAAAAGAAGCTTTCTTT. Its translation: CASSEGAWAPKEAFF.

The chain recombines TRBV7-6 with TRBJ2-3; D unresolved. The V end was cut by 2 bases, the J end by 1 base, with 7 bases between. Germline V gene data show CDR1 as SGHVS and CDR2 as FNYEAQ. This CDR3 is 14 amino acids long. CDR3 sequence (DNA): TGTGCCAGCAGCTTAAGCGCTGGCACAGATACGCAGTATTTT. This encodes CASSLSAGTDTQYF.

The chain employs TRBV11-1 and TRBJ2-5; TRBD1 is a possible D gene (6 bases). The CDR3 covers 16 residues. Germline values: CDR1 SGHAT, CDR2 FQDESV (reference sequence). The ends were cut back, 8 bases at V and 5 bases at J, with 24 bases in the middle. CDR3 residues: CASSDSQASYTETQYF. The CDR3 DNA reads as TGTGCCAGCTCGGACAGTCAGGCTAGTTATACGGAGACCCAGTACTTC.

This chain joins TRBV4-1 and TRBJ2-5; the match to TRBD1 covers 7 bases. This CDR3 comprises 14 residues. The V segment lost 5 bases and the J segment 5 bases; nucleotides outside the gene matches: 8. From germline, CDR1 is MGHRA and CDR2 YSYEKL. The CDR3, as DNA: TGCGCCAGCAGCTCCTTGAGGGGGCGGGAGACCCAGTACTTC. Its protein is CASSSLRGRETQYF.

The chain carries TRBV5-1 and TRBJ2-4; 7 bases are shared with TRBD2. Unmatched junction bases numbered 6, after V lost 0 bases and J lost 6 bases. The CDR3 covers 15 residues. The germline CDR1 and CDR2 sequences are SGHRS and YFSETQ. DNA for the CDR3: TGCGCCAGCAGCTTGGATCGCGGGGGAGGAAACATTCAGTACTTC. Translation gives CASSLDRGGGNIQYF.

This clone was detected only once. The V gene is TRBV6-6, the J gene TRBJ2-2, with TRBD2 as a possible D gene (6 bases). Germline V gene lookup returns CDR1 MNHNY and CDR2 SVGAGI (reference sequence). The CDR3 consists of 12 residues. The germline V and J ends were trimmed by 5 bases and 5 bases, with 6 bases remaining between them. CDR3 DNA: TGTGCCAGCAGTGGGGGGACCGGGGAGCTGTTTTTT. It codes for CASSGGTGELFF.

This clone occurred once. This sample also contains other DNA sequences that code for the same CDR3. This rearrangement joins TRBV4-1 to TRBJ1-1, with no clear D. The germline V and J ends were trimmed by 0 bases and 3 bases, with 8 bases remaining between them. CDR1 and CDR2 (germline): MGHRA, YSYEKL. The CDR3 totals 14 residues. Here the CDR3 reads CASSQETGDTEAFF. Written as DNA, the CDR3 is TGCGCCAGCAGCCAAGAGACTGGAGACACTGAAGCTTTCTTT.

This chain uses TRBV5-8 with TRBJ2-3; D gene unclear. Germline assignment: CDR1 SGHTS and CDR2 YDEGEE. V lost 3 bases to trimming and J lost 4 bases, with 6 bases between them. The CDR3 is 12 residues long. The CDR3 DNA reads as TGTGCCAGCAGCTACGCGGCAGATACGCAGTATTTT. This codes for CASSYAADTQYF.

The chain has TRBV6-1 and TRBJ2-7; 8 bases fit TRBD2. There are 20 residues in the CDR3. Germline V gene sequence: CDR1 MNHNS, CDR2 SASEGT. V shed 0 bases, J shed 1 base, and the junction held 17 bases outside the gene matches. DNA for the CDR3: TGTGCCAGCAGTGAAGCGTACGGGGGGGCCCCCCAGACCCTTTCCTACGAGCAGTACTTC. This encodes CASSEAYGGAPQTLSYEQYF.

The chain carries TRBV30 and TRBJ2-7, with a possible D match to TRBD1 (6 bases). V dropped 3 bases and J dropped 2 bases, with 14 bases sitting between them. This CDR3 spans 14 amino acids. The germline CDR1 and CDR2 sequences are GTSNPN and SVGIG (reference sequence). CDR3 DNA sequence: TGTGCCTGGAGCCCGGGACACCAGACCTACGAGCAGTACTTC. Translation gives CAWSPGHQTYEQYF.

The V call is TRBV25-1, the J call TRBJ2-5, with a tentative D call TRBD2 (5 bases). Germline V gene data show CDR1 as MGHDK and CDR2 as SYGVNS. Trimming took off 4 bases at V and 7 bases at J, with 25 bases between the two ends. The CDR3 sequence is 17 residues long. CDR3 DNA sequence: TGTGCCAGCAGTGGCCCCCCCGGACGAGGAAAAGAGGGGACCCAGTACTTC. Translation gives CASSGPPGRGKEGTQYF.

V is TRBV4-2 and J is TRBJ1-6; a weak D match, TRBD1 (6 bases). Trimming removed 5 bases from V and 0 bases from J, with 17 bases in between. The length of the CDR3 is 18 residues. Germline V gene data show CDR1 as LGHNA and CDR2 as YNFKEQ. CDR3 region: CASSDAGTMSSYNSPLHF. CDR3 in DNA: TGTGCCAGCAGCGACGCCGGGACAATGAGCTCCTATAATTCACCCCTCCACTTT.

The genes are TRBV4-3 and TRBJ1-1, with D unclear. CDR3 size: 14 residues. Deletions cut 0 bases from V and 7 bases from J, with 12 bases between. The germline CDR1 and CDR2 sequences are LGHNA and YSLEER. CDR3 residues: CASSQDFRDIEAFF. As DNA, the CDR3 is TGCGCCAGCAGCCAAGACTTCCGCGACATTGAAGCTTTCTTT.